This TCR beta chain stems from a study of blood T cell repertoires in COVID-19. The protocol was immunoSEQ multiplex PCR, while the TCRdb copy is restricted to in-frame clones and leaves out a portion. The sample carries around 26,000 clones, 81% recorded once. This clone was detected once. The germline CDR1 and CDR2 sequences are MNHNS and SASEGT. V trimming: 0 bases; J trimming: 2 bases; junction bases outside the gene matches: 1. The CDR3 sequence is 15 residues long. Patients in Seattle were enrolled during active infection, then followed longitudinally. The sequence derives from a woman aged 70 to 79 with COVID-19, enrolled during active disease. The material sequenced was peripheral blood. The chain links TRBV6-1 to TRBJ1-2; 9 positions match TRBD1. CDR3 region: CASSEAGTGNYGYTF. The CDR3 DNA reads as TGTGCCAGCAGTGAAGCCGGGACAGGGAACTATGGCTACACCTTC.